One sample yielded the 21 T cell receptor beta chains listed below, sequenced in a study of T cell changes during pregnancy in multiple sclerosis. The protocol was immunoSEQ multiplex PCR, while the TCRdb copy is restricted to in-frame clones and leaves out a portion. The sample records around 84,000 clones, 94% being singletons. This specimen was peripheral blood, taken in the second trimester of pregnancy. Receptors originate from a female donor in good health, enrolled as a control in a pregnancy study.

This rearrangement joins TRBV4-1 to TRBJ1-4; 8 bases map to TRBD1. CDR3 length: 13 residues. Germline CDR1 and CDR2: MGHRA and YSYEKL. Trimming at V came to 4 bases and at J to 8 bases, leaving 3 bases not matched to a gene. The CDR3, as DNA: TGCGCCAGCAGCCGGACAGGGAGCGAAAAACTGTTTTTT. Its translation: CASSRTGSEKLFF.

CDR3: CASSQAARGSANSYEQYF. The DNA of the CDR3 is TGCGCCAGCAGCCAAGCCGCCAGGGGGTCGGCGAACTCCTACGAGCAGTACTTC. The chain carries TRBV4-1 and TRBJ2-7; TRBD1 aligns across 7 bases. The V and J ends lost 1 base and 0 bases, in that order; junction bases with no gene match: 12. There are 18 residues in the CDR3. CDR1 and CDR2 from the germline V gene are MGHRA and YSYEKL.

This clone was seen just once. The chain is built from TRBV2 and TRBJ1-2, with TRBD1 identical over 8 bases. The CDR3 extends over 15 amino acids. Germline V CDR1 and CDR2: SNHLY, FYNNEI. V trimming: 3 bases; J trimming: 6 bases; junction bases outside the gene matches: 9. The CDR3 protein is CASSESTGGGNGYTF. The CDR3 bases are TGTGCCAGCAGTGAGAGTACAGGGGGAGGAAATGGCTACACCTTC.

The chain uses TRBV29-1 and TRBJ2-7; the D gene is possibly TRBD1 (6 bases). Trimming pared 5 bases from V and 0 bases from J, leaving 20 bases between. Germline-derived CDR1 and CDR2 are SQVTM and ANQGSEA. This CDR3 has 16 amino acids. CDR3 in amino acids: CSVLKQSRQASYEQYF. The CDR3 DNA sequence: TGCAGCGTTCTAAAACAGAGCAGACAGGCCTCCTACGAGCAGTACTTC.

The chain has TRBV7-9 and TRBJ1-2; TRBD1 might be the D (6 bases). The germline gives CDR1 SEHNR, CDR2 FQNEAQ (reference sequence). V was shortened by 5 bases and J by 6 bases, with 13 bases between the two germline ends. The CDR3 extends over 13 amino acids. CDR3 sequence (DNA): TGTGCCAGCAGCGAGAGGACAGCCCATGGCTACACCTTC. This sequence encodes CASSERTAHGYTF.

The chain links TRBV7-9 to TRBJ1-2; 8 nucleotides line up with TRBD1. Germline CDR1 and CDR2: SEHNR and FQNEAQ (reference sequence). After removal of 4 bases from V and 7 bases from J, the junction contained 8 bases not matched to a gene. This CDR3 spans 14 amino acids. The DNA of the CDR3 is TGTGCCAGCAGCTCCAAAGGACAGGGCTCTGGCTACACCTTC. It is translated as CASSSKGQGSGYTF. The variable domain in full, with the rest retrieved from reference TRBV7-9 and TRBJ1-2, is DTGVSQNPRHKITKRGQNVTFRCDPISEHNRLYWYRQTLGQGPEFLTYFQNEAQLEKSRLLSDRFSAERPKGSFSTLEIQRTEQGDSAMYLCASSSKGQGSGYTFGSGTRLTVV.

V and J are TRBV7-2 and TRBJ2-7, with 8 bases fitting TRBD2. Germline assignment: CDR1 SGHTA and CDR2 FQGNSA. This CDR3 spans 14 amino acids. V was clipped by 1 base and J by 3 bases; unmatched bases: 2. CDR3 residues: CASSLGGRNYEQYF. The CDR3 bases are TGTGCCAGCAGCTTAGGCGGGAGGAACTACGAGCAGTACTTC. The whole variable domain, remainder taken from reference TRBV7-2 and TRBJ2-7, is GAGVSQSPSNKVTEKGKDVELRCDPISGHTALYWYRQSLGQGLEFLIYFQGNSAPDKSGLPSDRFSAERTGGSVSTLTIQRTQQEDSAVYLCASSLGGRNYEQYFGPGTRLTVT.

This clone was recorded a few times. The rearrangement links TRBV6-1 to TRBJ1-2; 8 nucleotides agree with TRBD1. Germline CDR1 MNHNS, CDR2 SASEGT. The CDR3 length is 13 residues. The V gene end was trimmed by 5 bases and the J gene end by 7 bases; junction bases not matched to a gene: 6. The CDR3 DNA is TGTGCCAGCAGTTTGACAGGGGAGAGTGGCTACACCTTC. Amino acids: CASSLTGESGYTF.

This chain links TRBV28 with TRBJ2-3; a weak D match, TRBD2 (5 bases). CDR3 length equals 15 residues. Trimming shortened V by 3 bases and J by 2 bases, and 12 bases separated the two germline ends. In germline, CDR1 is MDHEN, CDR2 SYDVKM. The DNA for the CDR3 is TGTGCCAGCAGTTTTTTCAGGAGGACCACAGATACGCAGTATTTT. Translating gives CASSFFRRTTDTQYF.

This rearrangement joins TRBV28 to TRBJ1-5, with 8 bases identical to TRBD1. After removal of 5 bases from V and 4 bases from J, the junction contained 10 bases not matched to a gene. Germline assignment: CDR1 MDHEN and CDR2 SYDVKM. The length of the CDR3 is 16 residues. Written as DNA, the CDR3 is TGTGCCAGCAGTCTAAGGACAGGGTTTCCGAATCAGCCCCAGCATTTT. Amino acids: CASSLRTGFPNQPQHF.

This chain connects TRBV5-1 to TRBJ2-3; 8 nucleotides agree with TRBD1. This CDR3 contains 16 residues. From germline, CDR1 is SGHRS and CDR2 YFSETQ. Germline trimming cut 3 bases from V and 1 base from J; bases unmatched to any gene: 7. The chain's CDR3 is CASSWPGTGGTDTQYF. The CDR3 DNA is TGCGCCAGCAGCTGGCCCGGGACAGGCGGCACAGATACGCAGTATTTT.

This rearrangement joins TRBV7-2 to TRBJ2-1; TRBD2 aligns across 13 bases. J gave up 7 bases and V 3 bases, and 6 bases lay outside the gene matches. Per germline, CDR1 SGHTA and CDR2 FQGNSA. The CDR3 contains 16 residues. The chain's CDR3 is CASSFLGLAGQNEQFF. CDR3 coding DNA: TGTGCCAGCAGCTTTTTGGGACTAGCGGGACAAAATGAGCAGTTCTTC.

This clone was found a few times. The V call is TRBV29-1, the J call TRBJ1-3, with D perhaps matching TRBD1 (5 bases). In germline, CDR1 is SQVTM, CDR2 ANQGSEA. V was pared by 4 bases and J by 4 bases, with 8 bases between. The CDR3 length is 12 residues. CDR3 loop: CSVGTSGNTIYF. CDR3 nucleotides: TGCAGCGTTGGGACATCGGGAAACACCATATATTTT.

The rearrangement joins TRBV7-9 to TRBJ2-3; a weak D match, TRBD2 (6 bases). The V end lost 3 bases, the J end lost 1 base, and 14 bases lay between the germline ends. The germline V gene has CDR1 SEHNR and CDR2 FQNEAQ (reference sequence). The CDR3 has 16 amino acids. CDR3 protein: CASSFNRPGGTDTQYF. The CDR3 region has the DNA TGTGCCAGCAGCTTTAATCGTCCGGGAGGCACAGATACGCAGTATTTT.

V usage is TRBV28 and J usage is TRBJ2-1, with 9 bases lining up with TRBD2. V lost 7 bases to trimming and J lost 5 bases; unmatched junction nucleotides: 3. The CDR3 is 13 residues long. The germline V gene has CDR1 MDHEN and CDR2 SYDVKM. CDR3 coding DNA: TGTGCCAGCACCCTAGCGGGACACAATGAGCAGTTCTTC. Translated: CASTLAGHNEQFF.

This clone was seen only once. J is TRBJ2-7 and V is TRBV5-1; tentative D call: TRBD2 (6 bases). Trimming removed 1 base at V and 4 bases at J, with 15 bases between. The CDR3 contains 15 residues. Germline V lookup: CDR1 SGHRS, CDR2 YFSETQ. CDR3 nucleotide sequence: TGCGCCAGCAGCTTGTACGCTAGCGAACCTTACGAGCAGTACTTC. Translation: CASSLYASEPYEQYF. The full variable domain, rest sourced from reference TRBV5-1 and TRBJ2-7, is KAGVTQTPRYLIKTRGQQVTLSCSPISGHRSVSWYQQTPGQGLQFLFEYFSETQRNKGNFPGRFSGRQFSNSRSEMNVSTLELGDSALYLCASSLYASEPYEQYFGPGTRLTVT.

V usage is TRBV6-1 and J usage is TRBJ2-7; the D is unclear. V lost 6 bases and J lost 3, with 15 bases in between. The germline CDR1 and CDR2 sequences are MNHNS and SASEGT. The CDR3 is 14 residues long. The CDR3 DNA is TGTGCCAGCAGCCTGAACCCTGGCAGCTACGAGCAGTACTTC. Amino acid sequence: CASSLNPGSYEQYF.

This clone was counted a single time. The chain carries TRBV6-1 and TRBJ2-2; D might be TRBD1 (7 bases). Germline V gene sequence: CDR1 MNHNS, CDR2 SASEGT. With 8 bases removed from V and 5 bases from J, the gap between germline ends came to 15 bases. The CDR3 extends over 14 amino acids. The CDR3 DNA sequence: TGTGCCAGCCTTGCAGGGGGGTGGACCGGGGAGCTGTTTTTT. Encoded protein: CASLAGGWTGELFF.

The CDR3 loop is CASSARSYEQYF. In DNA, the CDR3 is TGTGCCAGCAGTGCCAGAAGCTACGAGCAGTACTTC. J is TRBJ2-7 and V is TRBV25-1; D ambiguous. V was trimmed by 4 bases and J by 3 bases, leaving 7 bases between them. The CDR3 runs 12 residues. The germline V gene has CDR1 MGHDK and CDR2 SYGVNS.

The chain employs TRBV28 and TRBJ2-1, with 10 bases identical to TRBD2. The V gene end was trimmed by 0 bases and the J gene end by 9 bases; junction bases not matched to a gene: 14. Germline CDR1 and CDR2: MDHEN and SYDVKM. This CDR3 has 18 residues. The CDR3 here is CASSLWGVVAGGLFEQFF. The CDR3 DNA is TGTGCCAGCAGTTTATGGGGGGTGGTAGCGGGAGGTCTATTTGAGCAGTTCTTC.

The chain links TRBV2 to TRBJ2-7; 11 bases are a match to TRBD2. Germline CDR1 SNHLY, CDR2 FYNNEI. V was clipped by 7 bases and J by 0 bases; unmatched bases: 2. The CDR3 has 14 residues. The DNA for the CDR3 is TGTGCCAGCATGGGACTAGCGGACTCCTACGAGCAGTACTTC. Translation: CASMGLADSYEQYF.